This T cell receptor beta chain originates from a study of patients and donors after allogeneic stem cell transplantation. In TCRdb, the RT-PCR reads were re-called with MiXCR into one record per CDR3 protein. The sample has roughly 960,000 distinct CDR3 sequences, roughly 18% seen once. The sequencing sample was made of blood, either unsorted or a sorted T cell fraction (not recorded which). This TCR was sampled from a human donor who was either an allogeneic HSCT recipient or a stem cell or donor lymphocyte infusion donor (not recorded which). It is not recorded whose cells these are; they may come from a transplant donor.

DNA of the CDR3: TGCGCCAGCAGGCATTCTGGTAGCAATCAGCCCCAGCATTTT. Encoded protein: CASRHSGSNQPQHF. The chain employs TRBV4-1 and TRBJ1-5; D unresolved. The CDR3 length is 14 residues. Deletions cut 6 bases from V and 0 bases from J, with 9 bases between. Germline lookup yields CDR1 MGHRA and CDR2 YSYEKL.